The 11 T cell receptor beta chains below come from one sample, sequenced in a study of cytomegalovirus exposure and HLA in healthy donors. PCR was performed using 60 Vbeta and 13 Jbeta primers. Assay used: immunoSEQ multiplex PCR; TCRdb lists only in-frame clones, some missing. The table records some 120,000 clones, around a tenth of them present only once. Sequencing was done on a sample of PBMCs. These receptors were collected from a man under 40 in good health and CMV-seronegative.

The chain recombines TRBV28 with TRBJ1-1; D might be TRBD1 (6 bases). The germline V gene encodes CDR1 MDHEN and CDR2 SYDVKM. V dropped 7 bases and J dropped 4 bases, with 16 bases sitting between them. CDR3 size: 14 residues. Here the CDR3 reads CASTTGTYGTEAFF. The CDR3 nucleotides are TGTGCCAGCACAACCGGGACATATGGCACTGAAGCTTTCTTT.

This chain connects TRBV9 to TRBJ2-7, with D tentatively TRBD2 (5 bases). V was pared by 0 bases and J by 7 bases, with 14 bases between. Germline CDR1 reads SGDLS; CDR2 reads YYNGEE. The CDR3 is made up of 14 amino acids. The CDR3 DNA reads TGTGCCAGCAGCGTAGGAAGCGGCCCTTGGGAGCAGTACTTC. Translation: CASSVGSGPWEQYF.

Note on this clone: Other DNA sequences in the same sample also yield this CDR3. The CDR3 bases are TGTGCCAGTCAACAGGGCAGAGAGACCCAGTACTTC. Its protein product is CASQQGRETQYF. This sequence joins TRBV19 and TRBJ2-5, with a weak D call TRBD1 (6 bases). This CDR3 contains 12 residues. Trimming shortened V by 8 bases and J by 4 bases, and 11 bases separated the two germline ends. Per germline, CDR1 LNHDA and CDR2 SQIVND (reference sequence).

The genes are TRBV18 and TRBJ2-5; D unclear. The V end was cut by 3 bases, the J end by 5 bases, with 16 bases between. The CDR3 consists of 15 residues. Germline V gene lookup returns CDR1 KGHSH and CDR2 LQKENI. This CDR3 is CASSPETLSEETQYF. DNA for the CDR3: TGTGCCAGCTCACCGGAGACTTTATCGGAGGAGACCCAGTACTTC.

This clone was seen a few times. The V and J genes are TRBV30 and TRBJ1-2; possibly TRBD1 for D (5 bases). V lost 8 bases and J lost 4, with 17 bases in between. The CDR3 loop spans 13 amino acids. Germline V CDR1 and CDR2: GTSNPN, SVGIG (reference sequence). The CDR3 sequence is CARVSTGSYGYTF. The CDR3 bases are TGTGCCAGAGTCTCCACAGGCTCCTATGGCTACACCTTC.

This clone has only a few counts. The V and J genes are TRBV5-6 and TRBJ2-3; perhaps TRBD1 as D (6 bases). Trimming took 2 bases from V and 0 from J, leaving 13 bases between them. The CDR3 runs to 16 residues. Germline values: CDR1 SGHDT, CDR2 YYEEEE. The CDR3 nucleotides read TGTGCCAGCAGCTTCAGGGGAGTGAGAAGCACAGATACGCAGTATTTT. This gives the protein CASSFRGVRSTDTQYF.

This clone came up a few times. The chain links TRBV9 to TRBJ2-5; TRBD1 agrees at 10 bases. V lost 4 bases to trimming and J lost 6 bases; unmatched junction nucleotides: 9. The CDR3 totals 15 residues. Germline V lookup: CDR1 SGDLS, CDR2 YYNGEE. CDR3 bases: TGTGCCAGCAGCACCTTGACAGGGGGCGTAAAGACCCAGTACTTC. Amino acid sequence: CASSTLTGGVKTQYF.

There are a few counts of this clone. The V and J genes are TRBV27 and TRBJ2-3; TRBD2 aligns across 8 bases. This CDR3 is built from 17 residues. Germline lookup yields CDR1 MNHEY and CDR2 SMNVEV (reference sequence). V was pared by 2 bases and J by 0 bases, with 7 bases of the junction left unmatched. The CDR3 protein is CASSLGMTSVSTDTQYF. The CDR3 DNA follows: TGTGCCAGCAGTTTAGGGATGACTAGCGTAAGCACAGATACGCAGTATTTT.

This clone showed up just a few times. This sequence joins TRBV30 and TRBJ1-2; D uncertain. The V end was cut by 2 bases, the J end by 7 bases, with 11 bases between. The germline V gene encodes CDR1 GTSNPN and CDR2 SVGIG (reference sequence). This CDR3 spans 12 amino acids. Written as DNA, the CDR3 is TGTGCCTGGAGTATGGGCTTAGGTGGCTACACCTTC. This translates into CAWSMGLGGYTF.

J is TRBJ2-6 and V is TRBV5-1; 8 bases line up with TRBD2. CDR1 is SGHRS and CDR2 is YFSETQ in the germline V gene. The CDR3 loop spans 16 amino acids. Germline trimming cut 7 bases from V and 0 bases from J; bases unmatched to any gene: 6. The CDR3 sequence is CASGDGGVSGANVLTF. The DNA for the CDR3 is TGCGCCAGCGGAGACGGGGGGGTCTCTGGGGCCAACGTCCTGACTTTC.

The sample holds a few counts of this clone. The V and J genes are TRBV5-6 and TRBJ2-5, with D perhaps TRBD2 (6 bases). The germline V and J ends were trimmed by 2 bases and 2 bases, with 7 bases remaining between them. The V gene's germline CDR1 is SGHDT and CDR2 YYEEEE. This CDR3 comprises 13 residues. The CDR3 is CASSFGGQETQYF. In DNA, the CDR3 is TGTGCCAGCAGCTTTGGGGGGCAAGAGACCCAGTACTTC.